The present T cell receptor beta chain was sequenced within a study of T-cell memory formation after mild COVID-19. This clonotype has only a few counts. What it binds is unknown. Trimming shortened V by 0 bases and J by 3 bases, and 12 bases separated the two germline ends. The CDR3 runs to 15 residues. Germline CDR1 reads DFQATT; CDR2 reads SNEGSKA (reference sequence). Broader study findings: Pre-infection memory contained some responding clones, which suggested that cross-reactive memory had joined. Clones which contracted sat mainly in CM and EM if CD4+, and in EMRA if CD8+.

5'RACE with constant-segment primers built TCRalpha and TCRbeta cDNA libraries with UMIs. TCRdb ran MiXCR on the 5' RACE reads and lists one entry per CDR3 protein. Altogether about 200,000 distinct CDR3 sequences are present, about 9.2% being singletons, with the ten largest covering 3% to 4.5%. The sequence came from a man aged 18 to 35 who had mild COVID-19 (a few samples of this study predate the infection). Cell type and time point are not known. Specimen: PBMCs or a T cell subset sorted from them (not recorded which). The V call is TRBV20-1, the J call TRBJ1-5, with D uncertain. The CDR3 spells CSARDFTVSNQPQHF. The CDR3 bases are TGCAGTGCTAGAGATTTCACAGTATCCAATCAGCCCCAGCATTTT.